This T cell receptor beta chain was recovered during a study of T cells in Graves' hyperthyroidism and ophthalmopathy. Study-level points and caveats: For ophthalmopathy, model prediction preceded onset by a median roughly 6.3 months.

The table lists this clonotype with a few counts. Its antigen is as yet unknown. V lost 3 bases and J lost 12, with 19 bases in between. Germline-derived CDR1 and CDR2 are SGHRS and YFSETQ. The CDR3 extends over 14 amino acids. TCR beta CDR3 regions were amplified from RNA. A first-round RT-PCR of the TCR CDR3 used the HTBI primer set. Using its own MiXCR run on the multiplex PCR reads, TCRdb lists one record per CDR3 protein. The repertoire holds over 300,000 distinct CDR3 sequences, with around 14% as singletons. The chain carries TRBV5-1 and TRBJ2-1, with D possibly called TRBD1 or TRBD2 (6 bases each). This receptor was obtained from a woman in her fifties or sixties with Graves' hyperthyroidism. Material: blood. The CDR3 region is CASSSAPGVGGQFF. In DNA, the CDR3 is TGCGCCAGCAGCTCGGCCCCAGGGGTGGGGGGGCAGTTCTTC.